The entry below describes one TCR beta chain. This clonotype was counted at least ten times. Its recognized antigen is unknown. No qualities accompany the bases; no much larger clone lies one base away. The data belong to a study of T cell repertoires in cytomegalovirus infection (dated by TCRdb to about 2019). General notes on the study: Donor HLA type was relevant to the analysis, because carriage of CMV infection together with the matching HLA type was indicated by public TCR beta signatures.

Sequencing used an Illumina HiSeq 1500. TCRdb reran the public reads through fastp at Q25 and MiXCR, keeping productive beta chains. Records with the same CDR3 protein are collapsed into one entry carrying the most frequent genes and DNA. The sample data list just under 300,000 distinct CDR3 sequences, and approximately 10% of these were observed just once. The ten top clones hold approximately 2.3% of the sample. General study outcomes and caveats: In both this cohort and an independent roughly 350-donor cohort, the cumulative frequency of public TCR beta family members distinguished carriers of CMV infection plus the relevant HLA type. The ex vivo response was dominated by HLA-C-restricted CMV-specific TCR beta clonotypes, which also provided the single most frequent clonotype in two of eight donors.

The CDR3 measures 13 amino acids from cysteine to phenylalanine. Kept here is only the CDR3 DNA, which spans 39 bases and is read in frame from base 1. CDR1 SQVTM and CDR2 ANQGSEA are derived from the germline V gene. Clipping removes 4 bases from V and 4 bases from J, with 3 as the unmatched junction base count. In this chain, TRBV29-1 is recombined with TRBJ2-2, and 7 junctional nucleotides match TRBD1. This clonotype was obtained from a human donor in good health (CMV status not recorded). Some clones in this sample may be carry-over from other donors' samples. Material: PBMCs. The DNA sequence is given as TGCAGCGTTGGAGACAGGGCCACCGGGGAGCTGTTTTTT. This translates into CSVGDRATGELFF.